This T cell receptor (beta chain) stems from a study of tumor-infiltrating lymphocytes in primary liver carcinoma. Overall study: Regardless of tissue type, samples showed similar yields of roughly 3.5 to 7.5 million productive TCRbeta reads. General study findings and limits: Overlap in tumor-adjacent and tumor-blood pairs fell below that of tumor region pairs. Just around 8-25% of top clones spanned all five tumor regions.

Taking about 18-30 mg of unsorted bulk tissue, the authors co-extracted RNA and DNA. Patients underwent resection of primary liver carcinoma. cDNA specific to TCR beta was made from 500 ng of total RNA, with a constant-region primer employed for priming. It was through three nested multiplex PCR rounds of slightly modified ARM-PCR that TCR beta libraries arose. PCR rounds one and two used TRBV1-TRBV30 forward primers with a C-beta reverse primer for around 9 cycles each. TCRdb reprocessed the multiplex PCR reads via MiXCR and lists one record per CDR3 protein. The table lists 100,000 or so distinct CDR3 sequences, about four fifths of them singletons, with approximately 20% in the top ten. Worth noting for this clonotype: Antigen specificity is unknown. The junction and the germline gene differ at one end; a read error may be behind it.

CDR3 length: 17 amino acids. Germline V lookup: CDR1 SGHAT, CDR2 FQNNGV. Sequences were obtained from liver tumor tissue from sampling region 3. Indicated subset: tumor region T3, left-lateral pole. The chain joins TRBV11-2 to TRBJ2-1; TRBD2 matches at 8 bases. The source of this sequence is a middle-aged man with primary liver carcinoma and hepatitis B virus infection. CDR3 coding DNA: TGTGCCAGCAGCTTGCATAGGGGCGGGAGGTTCTACAAAGAGCAGTTCTTC. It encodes CASSLHRGGRFYKEQFF.